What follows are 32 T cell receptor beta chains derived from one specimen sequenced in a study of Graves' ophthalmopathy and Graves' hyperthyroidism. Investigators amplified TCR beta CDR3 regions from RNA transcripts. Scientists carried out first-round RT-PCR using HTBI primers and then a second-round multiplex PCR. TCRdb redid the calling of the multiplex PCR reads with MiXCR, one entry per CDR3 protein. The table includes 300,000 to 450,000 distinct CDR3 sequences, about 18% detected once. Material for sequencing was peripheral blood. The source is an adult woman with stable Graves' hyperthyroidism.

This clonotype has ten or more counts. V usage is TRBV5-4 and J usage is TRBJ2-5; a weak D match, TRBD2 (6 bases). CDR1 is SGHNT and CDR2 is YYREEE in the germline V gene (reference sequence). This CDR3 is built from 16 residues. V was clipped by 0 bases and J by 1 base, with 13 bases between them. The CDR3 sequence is CASSLDGGVVQETQYF. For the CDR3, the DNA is TGTGCCAGCAGCTTGGATGGAGGGGTGGTCCAAGAGACCCAGTACTTC. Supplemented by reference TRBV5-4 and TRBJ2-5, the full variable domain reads ETGVTQSPTHLIKTRGQQVTLRCSSQSGHNTVSWYQQALGQGPQFIFQYYREEENGRGNFPPRFSGLQFPNYSSELNVNALELDDSALYLCASSLDGGVVQETQYFGPGTRLLVL.

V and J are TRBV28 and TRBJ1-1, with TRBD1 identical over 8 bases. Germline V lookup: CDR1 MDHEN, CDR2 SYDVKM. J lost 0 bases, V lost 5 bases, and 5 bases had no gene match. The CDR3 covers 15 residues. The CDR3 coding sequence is TGTGCCAGCAGTCGACACAGGGGGGTGAACACTGAAGCTTTCTTT. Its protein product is CASSRHRGVNTEAFF.

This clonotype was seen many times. This chain's CDR3 is CASSTQGLLYGYTF. The CDR3 DNA is TGTGCCAGTAGTACGCAGGGACTGCTCTATGGCTACACCTTC. The J gene is TRBJ1-2, the V gene TRBV19; possibly TRBD1 for D (5 bases). This CDR3 is built from 14 residues. Germline lookup yields CDR1 LNHDA and CDR2 SQIVND (reference sequence). V lost 4 bases to trimming and J lost 4 bases, with 13 bases between them.

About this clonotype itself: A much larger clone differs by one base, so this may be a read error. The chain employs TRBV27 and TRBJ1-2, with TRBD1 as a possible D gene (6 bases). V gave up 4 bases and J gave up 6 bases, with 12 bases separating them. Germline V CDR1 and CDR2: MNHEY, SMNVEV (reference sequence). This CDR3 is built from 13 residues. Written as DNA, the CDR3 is TGTGCCAGCAGTTCCCCCCAGGGGAATGGCTACACCTTC. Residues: CASSSPQGNGYTF.

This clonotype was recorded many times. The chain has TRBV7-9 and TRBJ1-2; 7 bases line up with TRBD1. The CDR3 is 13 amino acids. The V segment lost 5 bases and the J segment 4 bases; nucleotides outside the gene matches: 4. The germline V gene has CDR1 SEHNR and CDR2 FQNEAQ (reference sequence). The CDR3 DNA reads TGTGCCAGCAGCGGGGACAGACGCTATGGCTACACCTTC. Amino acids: CASSGDRRYGYTF.

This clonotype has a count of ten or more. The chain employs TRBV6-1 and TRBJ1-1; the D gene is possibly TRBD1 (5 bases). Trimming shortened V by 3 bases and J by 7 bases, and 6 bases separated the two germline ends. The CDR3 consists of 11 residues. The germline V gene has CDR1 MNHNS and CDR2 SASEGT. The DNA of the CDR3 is TGTGCCAGCAGTGATGGGGGTGAAGCTTTCTTT. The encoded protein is CASSDGGEAFF.

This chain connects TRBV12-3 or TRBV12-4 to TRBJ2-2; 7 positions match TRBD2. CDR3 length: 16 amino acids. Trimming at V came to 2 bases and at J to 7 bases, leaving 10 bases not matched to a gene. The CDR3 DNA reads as TGTGCCAGCAGTTTAATAGTGGGAGGGCCTGTCGGGGAGCTGTTTTTT. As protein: CASSLIVGGPVGELFF.

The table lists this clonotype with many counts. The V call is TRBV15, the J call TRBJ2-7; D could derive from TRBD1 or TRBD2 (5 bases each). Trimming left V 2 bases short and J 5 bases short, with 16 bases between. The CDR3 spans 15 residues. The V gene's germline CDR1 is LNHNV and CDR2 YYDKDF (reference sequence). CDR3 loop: CATSRKIRDGDEQYF. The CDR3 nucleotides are TGTGCCACCAGCAGAAAAATCCGGGACGGCGACGAGCAGTACTTC.

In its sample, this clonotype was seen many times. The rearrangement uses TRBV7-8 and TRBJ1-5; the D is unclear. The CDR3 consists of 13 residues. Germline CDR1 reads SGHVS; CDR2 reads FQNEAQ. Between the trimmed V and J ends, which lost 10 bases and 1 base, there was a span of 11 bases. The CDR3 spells CATQRKSNQPQHF. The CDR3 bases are TGTGCCACCCAGCGGAAAAGCAATCAGCCCCAGCATTTT. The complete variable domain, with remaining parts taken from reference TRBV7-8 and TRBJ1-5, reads GAGVSQSPRYKVAKRGQDVALRCDPISGHVSLFWYQQALGQGPEFLTYFQNEAQLDKSGLPSDRFFAERPEGSVSTLKIQRTQQEDSAVYLCATQRKSNQPQHFGDGTRLSIL.

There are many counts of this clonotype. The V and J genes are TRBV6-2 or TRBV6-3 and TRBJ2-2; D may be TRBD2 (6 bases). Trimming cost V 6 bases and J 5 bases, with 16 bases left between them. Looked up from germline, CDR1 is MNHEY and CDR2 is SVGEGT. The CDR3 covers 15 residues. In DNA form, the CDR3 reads TGTGCCAGCAGCCAAGTCGCTAGCGCAACCGGGGAGCTGTTTTTT. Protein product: CASSQVASATGELFF.

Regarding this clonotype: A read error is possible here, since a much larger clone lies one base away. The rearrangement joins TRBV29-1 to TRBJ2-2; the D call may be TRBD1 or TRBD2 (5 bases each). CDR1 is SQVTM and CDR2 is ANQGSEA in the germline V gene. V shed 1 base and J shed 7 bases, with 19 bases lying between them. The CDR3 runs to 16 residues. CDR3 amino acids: CSVEGLRDGRIGELFF. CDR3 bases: TGCAGCGTTGAAGGACTAAGGGACGGTCGGATCGGGGAGCTGTTTTTT.

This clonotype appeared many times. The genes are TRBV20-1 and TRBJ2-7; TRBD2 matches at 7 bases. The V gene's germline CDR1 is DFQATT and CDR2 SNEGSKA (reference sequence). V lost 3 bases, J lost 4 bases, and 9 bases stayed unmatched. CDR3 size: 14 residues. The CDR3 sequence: CSASGAGAWYEQYF. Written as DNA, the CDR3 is TGCAGTGCTAGTGGGGCGGGAGCTTGGTACGAGCAGTACTTC.

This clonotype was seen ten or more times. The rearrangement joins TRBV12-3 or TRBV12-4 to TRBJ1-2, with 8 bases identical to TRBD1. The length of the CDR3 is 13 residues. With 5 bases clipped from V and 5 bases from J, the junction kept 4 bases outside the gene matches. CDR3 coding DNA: TGTGCCAGCAGTCCGACAGGGGAATATGGCTACACCTTC. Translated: CASSPTGEYGYTF.

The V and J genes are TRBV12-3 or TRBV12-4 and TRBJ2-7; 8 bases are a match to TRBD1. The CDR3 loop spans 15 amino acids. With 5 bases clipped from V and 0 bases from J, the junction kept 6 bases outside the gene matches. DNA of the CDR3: TGTGCCAGCAGTCCGACAGGGGACCCCTCCTACGAGCAGTACTTC. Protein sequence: CASSPTGDPSYEQYF.

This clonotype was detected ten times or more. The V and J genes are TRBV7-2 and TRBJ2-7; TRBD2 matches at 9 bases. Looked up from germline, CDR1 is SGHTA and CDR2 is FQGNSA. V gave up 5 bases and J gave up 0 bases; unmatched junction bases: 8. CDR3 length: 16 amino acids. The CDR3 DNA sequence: TGTGCCAGCAGCCACTTAGCGGGAGAGTACTCCTACGAGCAGTACTTC. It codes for CASSHLAGEYSYEQYF. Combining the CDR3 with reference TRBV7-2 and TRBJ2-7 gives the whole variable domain GAGVSQSPSNKVTEKGKDVELRCDPISGHTALYWYRQSLGQGLEFLIYFQGNSAPDKSGLPSDRFSAERTGGSVSTLTIQRTQQEDSAVYLCASSHLAGEYSYEQYFGPGTRLTVT.

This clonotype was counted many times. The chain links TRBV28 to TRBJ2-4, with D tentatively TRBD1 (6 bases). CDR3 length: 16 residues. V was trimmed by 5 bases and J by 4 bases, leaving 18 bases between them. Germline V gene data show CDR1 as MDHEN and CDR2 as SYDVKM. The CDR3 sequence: CASSPRQATLKNIQYF. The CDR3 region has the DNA TGTGCCAGCAGTCCTCGACAGGCGACACTAAAAAACATTCAGTACTTC.

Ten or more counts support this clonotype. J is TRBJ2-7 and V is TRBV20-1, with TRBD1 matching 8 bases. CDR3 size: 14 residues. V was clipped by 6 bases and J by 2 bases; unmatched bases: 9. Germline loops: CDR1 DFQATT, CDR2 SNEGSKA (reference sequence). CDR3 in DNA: TGCAGTGCCAAAACCGGGACAGGCACCTACGAGCAGTACTTC. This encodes CSAKTGTGTYEQYF.

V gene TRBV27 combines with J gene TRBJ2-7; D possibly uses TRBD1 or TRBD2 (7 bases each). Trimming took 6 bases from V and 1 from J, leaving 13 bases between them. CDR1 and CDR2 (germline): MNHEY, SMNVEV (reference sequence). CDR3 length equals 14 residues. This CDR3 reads CASSQRGQSYEQYF. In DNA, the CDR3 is TGTGCCAGCAGCCAGCGGGGACAGTCCTACGAGCAGTACTTC.

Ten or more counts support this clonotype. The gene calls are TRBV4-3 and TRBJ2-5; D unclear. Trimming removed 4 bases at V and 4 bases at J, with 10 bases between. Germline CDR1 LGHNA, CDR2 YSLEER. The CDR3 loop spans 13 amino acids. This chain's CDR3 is CASSRRPGETQYF. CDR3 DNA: TGCGCCAGCAGCCGCCGCCCGGGAGAGACCCAGTACTTC.

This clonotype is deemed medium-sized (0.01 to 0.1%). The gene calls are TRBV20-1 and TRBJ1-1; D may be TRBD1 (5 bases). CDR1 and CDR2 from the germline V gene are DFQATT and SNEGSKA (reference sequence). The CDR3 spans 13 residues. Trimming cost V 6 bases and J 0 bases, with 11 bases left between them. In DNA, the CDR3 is TGCAGTGCCCCGGGACCAATGAACACTGAAGCTTTCTTT. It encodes CSAPGPMNTEAFF.

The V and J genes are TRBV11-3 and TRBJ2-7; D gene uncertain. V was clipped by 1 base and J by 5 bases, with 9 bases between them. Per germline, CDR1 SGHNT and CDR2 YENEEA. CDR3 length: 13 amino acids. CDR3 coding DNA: TGTGCCAGCAGCTTAGTCCGGCGGAACGAGCAGTACTTC. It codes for CASSLVRRNEQYF.

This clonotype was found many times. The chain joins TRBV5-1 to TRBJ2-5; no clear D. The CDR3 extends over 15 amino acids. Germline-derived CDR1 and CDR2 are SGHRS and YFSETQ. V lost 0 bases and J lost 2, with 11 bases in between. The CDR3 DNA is TGCGCCAGCAGCTTGGTTGTCCGAGAACAAGAGACCCAGTACTTC. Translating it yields CASSLVVREQETQYF.

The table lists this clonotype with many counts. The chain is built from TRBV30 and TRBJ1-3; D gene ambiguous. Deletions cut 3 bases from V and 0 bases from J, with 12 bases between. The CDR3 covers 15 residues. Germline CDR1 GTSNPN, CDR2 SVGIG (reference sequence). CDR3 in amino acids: CAWSALGYSGNTIYF. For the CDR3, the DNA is TGTGCCTGGAGCGCCCTGGGGTACTCTGGAAACACCATATATTTT.

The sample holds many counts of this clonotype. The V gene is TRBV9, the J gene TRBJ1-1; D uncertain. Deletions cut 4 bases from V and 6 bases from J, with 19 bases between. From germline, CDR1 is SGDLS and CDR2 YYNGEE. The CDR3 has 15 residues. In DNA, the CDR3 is TGTGCCAGCAGCCCAGGACTCGGTATTGGGTCTGAAGCTTTCTTT. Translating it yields CASSPGLGIGSEAFF.

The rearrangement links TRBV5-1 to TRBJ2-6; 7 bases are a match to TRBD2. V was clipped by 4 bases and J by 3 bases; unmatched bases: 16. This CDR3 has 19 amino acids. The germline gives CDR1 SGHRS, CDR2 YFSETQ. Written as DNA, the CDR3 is TGCGCCAGCAGCCCCCTAATAGTACCGGGGGGTGTTGGGGCCAACGTCCTGACTTTC. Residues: CASSPLIVPGGVGANVLTF. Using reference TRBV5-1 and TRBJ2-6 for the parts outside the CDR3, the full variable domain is KAGVTQTPRYLIKTRGQQVTLSCSPISGHRSVSWYQQTPGQGLQFLFEYFSETQRNKGNFPGRFSGRQFSNSRSEMNVSTLELGDSALYLCASSPLIVPGGVGANVLTFGAGSRLTVL.

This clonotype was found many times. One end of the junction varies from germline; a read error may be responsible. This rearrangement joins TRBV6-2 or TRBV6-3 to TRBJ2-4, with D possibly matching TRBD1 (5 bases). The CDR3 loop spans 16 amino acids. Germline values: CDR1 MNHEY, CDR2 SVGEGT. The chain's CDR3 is CASSKLGDIAKNIKYF. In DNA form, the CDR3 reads TGTGCCAGCAGCAAATTAGGGGATATAGCCAAAAACATTAAGTACTTC.

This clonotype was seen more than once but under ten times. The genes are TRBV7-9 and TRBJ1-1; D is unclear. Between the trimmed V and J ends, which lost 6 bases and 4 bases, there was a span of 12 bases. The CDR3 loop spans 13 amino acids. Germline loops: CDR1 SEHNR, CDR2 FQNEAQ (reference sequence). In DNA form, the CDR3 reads TGTGCCAGCAGGGAAATCCCGGCCACTGAAGCTTTCTTT. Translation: CASREIPATEAFF. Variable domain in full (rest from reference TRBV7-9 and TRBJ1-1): DTGVSQNPRHKITKRGQNVTFRCDPISEHNRLYWYRQTLGQGPEFLTYFQNEAQLEKSRLLSDRFSAERPKGSFSTLEIQRTEQGDSAMYLCASREIPATEAFFGQGTRLTVV.

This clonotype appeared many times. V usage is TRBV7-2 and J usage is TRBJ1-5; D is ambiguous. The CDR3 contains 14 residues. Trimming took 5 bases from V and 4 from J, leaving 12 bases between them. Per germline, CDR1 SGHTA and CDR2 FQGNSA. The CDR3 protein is CASSPNLGNQPQHF. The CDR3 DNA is TGTGCCAGCAGCCCAAATTTGGGGAATCAGCCCCAGCATTTT.

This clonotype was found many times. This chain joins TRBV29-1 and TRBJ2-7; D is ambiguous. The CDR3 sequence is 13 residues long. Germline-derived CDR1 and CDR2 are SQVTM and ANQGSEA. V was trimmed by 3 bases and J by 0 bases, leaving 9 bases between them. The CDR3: CSVEVKSSYEQYF. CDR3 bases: TGCAGCGTTGAGGTTAAGAGCTCCTACGAGCAGTACTTC.

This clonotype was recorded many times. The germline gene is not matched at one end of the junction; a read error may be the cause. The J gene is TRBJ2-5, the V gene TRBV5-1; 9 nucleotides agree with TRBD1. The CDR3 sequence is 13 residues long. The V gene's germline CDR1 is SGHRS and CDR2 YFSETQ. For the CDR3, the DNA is TGCGCCAGCAGCTTGGAACAGGGGGCCCGGGTACACTTC. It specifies CASSLEQGARVHF.

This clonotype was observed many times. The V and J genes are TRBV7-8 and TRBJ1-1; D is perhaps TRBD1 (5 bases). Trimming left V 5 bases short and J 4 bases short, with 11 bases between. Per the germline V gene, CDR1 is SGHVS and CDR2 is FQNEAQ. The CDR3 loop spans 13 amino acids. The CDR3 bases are TGTGCCAGCAGCCTCGAGGGGTTCACTGAAGCTTTCTTT. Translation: CASSLEGFTEAFF.

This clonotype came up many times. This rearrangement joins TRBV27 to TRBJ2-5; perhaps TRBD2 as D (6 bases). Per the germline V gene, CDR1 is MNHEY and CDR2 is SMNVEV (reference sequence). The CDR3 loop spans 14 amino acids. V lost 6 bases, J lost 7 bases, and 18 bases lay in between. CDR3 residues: CASSPGLLLGTQYF. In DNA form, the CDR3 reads TGTGCCAGCAGCCCGGGACTTCTATTAGGGACCCAGTACTTC.